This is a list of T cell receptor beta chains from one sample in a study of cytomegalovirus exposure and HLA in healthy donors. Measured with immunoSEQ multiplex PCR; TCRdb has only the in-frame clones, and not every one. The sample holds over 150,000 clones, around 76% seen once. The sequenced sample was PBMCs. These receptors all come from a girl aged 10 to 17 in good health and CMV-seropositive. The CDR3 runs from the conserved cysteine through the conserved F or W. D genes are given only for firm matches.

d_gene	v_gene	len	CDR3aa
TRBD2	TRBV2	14	CASSAREGQETQYF
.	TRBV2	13	CASKDFRSGGYTF
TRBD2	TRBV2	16	CASRARGLAGGHEQFF
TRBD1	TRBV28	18	CASTPRSQGAAGDYGYTF
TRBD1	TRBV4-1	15	CASSHEDRGGFGYTF
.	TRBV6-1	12	CASSGSTDTVDF
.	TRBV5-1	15	CASTLLGGGNTEAFF
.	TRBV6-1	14	CASSEVEGRYEQYF
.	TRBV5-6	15	CASSPRGSLGGGYTF
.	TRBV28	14	CASSGGPMAYGYTF
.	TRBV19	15	CASSTSGRGEPEAFF
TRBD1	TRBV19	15	CASRPFPTGIYGYTF
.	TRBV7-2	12	CASSLVRDTIYF
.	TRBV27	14	CASSSLTVTGELFF
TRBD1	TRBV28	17	CASSSLTLQGGNQPQHF
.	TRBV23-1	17	CASSRGGVTLAKNIQYF
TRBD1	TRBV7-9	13	CASSGQAHYEQYF
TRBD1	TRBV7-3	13	CATKQGQNTEAFF
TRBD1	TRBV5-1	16	CASSLNPSGTGGEQYF
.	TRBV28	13	CASLSREGTEAFF
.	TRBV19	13	CASRDFSNQPQHF
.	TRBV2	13	CASSEQGRVGAFF
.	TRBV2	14	CASTEGRVNYGYTF
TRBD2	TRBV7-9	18	CASSPPRASGRDTDTQYF
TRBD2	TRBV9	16	CASSPGLADFTDTQYF
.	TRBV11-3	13	CASSQTRFGAQFF
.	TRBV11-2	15	CASSLATQGKYGYTF
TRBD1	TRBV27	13	CASGLTGDTEAFF